The 16 T cell receptor beta chains below all came from one sample that was sequenced in a study of shared T cell receptors in the human thymus. Repertoires were generated with immunoSEQ multiplex PCR, while TCRdb's copy carries only in-frame clones and drops some. The sample includes 640,000 or so clones, approximately 89% seen only once; the top ten take about 0.0094%. These data were also filed under a second study, of human thymus T cells.

The sample comprised thymocytes. The receptor source for this set is a boy under two years old with a congenital heart defect.

The J gene is TRBJ1-5, the V gene TRBV25-1; 11 bases line up with TRBD1. Losses at the gene ends were 4 bases for V and 5 bases for J; bases not matched to a gene: 1. Germline values: CDR1 MGHDK, CDR2 SYGVNS. The CDR3 consists of 14 residues. The chain's CDR3 is CASSGTGGYQPQHF. The DNA for the CDR3 is TGTGCCAGCAGTGGGACAGGGGGCTATCAGCCCCAGCATTTT.

This clone appeared a single time. Other DNA sequences in the same sample also yield this CDR3. The chain links TRBV6-5 to TRBJ2-7; TRBD1 matches 8 bases. The V segment lost 4 bases and the J segment 4 bases; nucleotides outside the gene matches: 6. From germline, CDR1 is MNHEY and CDR2 SVGAGI. The CDR3 length is 14 residues. The CDR3 loop is CASSCTGQGYEQYF. In nucleotides, the CDR3 is TGTGCCAGCAGTTGTACAGGACAGGGTTACGAGCAGTACTTC.

This clone was counted a few times. V and J are TRBV16 and TRBJ1-3, with TRBD1 matching over 9 bases. CDR1 is KGHSY and CDR2 is FQNENV in the germline V gene. V lost 2 bases, J lost 0 bases, and 8 bases stayed unmatched. This CDR3 region has 18 residues. The DNA of the CDR3 is TGTGCCAGCAGCCAAATCCCGGACAGGGGAAACTCTGGAAACACCATATATTTT. It is translated as CASSQIPDRGNSGNTIYF. The whole variable domain, remainder taken from reference TRBV16 and TRBJ1-3, is GEEVAQTPKHLVRGEGQKAKLYCAPIKGHSYVFWYQQVLKNEFKFLISFQNENVFDETGMPKERFSAKCLPNSPCSLEIQATKLEDSAVYFCASSQIPDRGNSGNTIYFGEGSWLTVV.

This chain uses TRBV10-1 with TRBJ2-3; TRBD1 agrees at 10 bases. Germline loops: CDR1 WNHNN, CDR2 SYGVQD (reference sequence). The length of the CDR3 is 19 residues. Trimming cost V 3 bases and J 4 bases; bases outside gene matches: 16. The DNA for the CDR3 is TGCGCCAGCAGTGAATCCGGGACAGGGGTAGACCTAGCGGCAGATACGCAGTATTTT. Translation: CASSESGTGVDLAADTQYF.

V and J are TRBV7-8 and TRBJ2-1, with TRBD2 identical over 10 bases. V lost 4 bases to trimming and J lost 1 base; unmatched junction nucleotides: 1. The CDR3 loop spans 15 amino acids. The germline V gene has CDR1 SGHVS and CDR2 FQNEAQ. Here the CDR3 reads CASSWTSGSYNEQFF. CDR3 DNA sequence: TGTGCCAGCAGCTGGACTAGCGGTTCCTACAATGAGCAGTTCTTC.

The genes are TRBV6-1 and TRBJ1-5; TRBD1 is a possible D gene (5 bases). This CDR3 has 13 amino acids. Trimming removed 8 bases from V and 9 bases from J, with 17 bases in between. Germline CDR1 and CDR2: MNHNS and SASEGT. CDR3 DNA sequence: TGTGCCAGCTCGCGGGGCGGTGGTCGGCCCCAGCATTTT. Amino acids: CASSRGGGRPQHF.

V and J are TRBV2 and TRBJ2-5; D might be TRBD1 (5 bases). V lost 4 bases and J 5 bases, leaving 11 bases between the germline ends. CDR1 and CDR2 from the germline V gene are SNHLY and FYNNEI. The CDR3 covers 13 residues. The CDR3: CASSGPGWETQYF. In DNA, the CDR3 is TGTGCCAGCAGTGGACCAGGGTGGGAGACCCAGTACTTC.

The V call is TRBV5-4, the J call TRBJ2-1; D possibly corresponds to TRBD1 (5 bases). CDR1 and CDR2 from the germline V gene are SGHNT and YYREEE (reference sequence). CDR3 length: 15 amino acids. Deletions cut 0 bases from V and 10 bases from J, with 17 bases between. CDR3 amino acids: CASSLGREGHVEQFF. In DNA form, the CDR3 reads TGTGCCAGCAGCTTGGGCAGGGAAGGACATGTAGAGCAGTTCTTC.

This clone was seen only once. CDR3 amino acids: CASSPGQGVATEAFF. The CDR3 coding sequence is TGTGCCAGCAGCCCGGGACAGGGGGTAGCCACTGAAGCTTTCTTT. The chain recombines TRBV9 with TRBJ1-1; the match to TRBD1 covers 11 bases. CDR3 length equals 15 residues. Unmatched junction bases numbered 6, after V lost 4 bases and J lost 4 bases. The V gene's germline CDR1 is SGDLS and CDR2 YYNGEE. The variable domain in full, completed from reference TRBV9 and TRBJ1-1, reads DSGVTQTPKHLITATGQRVTLRCSPRSGDLSVYWYQQSLDQGLQFLIQYYNGEERAKGNILERFSAQQFPDLHSELNLSSLELGDSALYFCASSPGQGVATEAFFGQGTRLTVV.

The chain recombines TRBV9 with TRBJ2-1; 7 positions agree with TRBD2. The CDR3 consists of 14 residues. CDR1 SGDLS and CDR2 YYNGEE come from the germline V gene. With 2 bases clipped from V and 7 bases from J, the junction kept 6 bases outside the gene matches. CDR3 amino acids: CASSVGEGGNEQFF. The CDR3 coding sequence is TGTGCCAGCAGCGTTGGGGAGGGCGGGAATGAGCAGTTCTTC.

V is TRBV7-2 and J is TRBJ1-1; 7 bases are a match to TRBD1. The CDR3 is made up of 14 amino acids. V dropped 3 bases and J dropped 6; count of bases not matched to a gene: 7. CDR1 SGHTA and CDR2 FQGNSA come from the germline V gene. CDR3 sequence (DNA): TGTGCCAGCAGCTTCCGACAGGGATCGGCTGAAGCTTTCTTT. Translating it yields CASSFRQGSAEAFF.

The V call is TRBV4-3, the J call TRBJ2-5; D possibly corresponds to TRBD2 (6 bases). This CDR3 region has 19 residues. V shed 0 bases and J shed 5 bases, with 25 bases lying between them. The germline gives CDR1 LGHNA, CDR2 YSLEER. This CDR3 is CASSQEAPWRAGRRETQYF. Written as DNA, the CDR3 is TGCGCCAGCAGCCAAGAGGCCCCCTGGAGGGCCGGTAGGAGGGAGACCCAGTACTTC.

This rearrangement joins TRBV6-5 to TRBJ1-2, with 8 positions matching TRBD1. The CDR3 has 15 amino acids. Trimming at V came to 4 bases and at J to 3 bases, leaving 7 bases not matched to a gene. Germline lookup yields CDR1 MNHEY and CDR2 SVGAGI. The CDR3 is CASSFLGQGYYGYTF. The DNA for the CDR3 is TGTGCCAGCAGTTTTTTAGGACAGGGATACTATGGCTACACCTTC.

This clone has just one count. V usage is TRBV11-2 and J usage is TRBJ2-7; D may be TRBD1 (5 bases). Trimming stripped 4 bases from V and 9 bases from J, with 10 bases between. The CDR3 contains 11 residues. Germline CDR1 reads SGHAT; CDR2 reads FQNNGV. CDR3 coding DNA: TGTGCCAGCAGCTCGTGGACATTGCAGTACTTC. This encodes CASSSWTLQYF.

This clone was found once. The rearrangement uses TRBV7-9 and TRBJ2-2; possible D gene TRBD2, 5 bases. CDR3 length: 17 residues. V was clipped by 1 base and J by 3 bases, with 15 bases between them. Germline CDR1 reads SEHNR; CDR2 reads FQNEAQ (reference sequence). CDR3 sequence reads: CASSLVDRRNDTGELFF. CDR3 nucleotides: TGTGCCAGCAGCTTAGTTGACCGGAGGAACGACACCGGGGAGCTGTTTTTT.

The chain couples TRBV6-5 to TRBJ2-1, with D maybe TRBD1 (6 bases). This CDR3 has 16 residues. The V and J ends lost 4 bases and 5 bases respectively, with 18 bases between them. Germline loops: CDR1 MNHEY, CDR2 SVGAGI. CDR3 sequence reads: CASSSASGTKNNEQFF. CDR3 coding DNA: TGTGCCAGCAGTTCTGCTTCCGGGACAAAAAACAATGAGCAGTTCTTC.